A single sample is the source of the 6 T cell receptor beta chains below, sequenced in a study of blood T cell repertoires in COVID-19. Data came from immunoSEQ multiplex PCR; TCRdb stores just in-frame clones and leaves some out. The table lists some 150,000 clones, approximately 81% of them singletons. The sequenced material came from peripheral blood. The receptors shown here come from a human donor in a cohort sampled during active COVID-19.

This chain uses TRBV27 with TRBJ1-2; D might be TRBD1 (5 bases). V lost 5 bases, J lost 2 bases, and 15 bases lay in between. The CDR3 contains 15 residues. CDR1 is MNHEY, CDR2 SMNVEV, per germline (reference sequence). The CDR3 nucleotides read TGTGCCAGCAGTCCTGGACACCTGGGGAACTATGGCTACACCTTC. Its translation: CASSPGHLGNYGYTF.

This clone was detected only once. The same CDR3 arises from other DNA sequences in this sample as well. The rearrangement uses TRBV3-1 (or the pseudogene TRBV3-2) and TRBJ1-1; a possible D gene is TRBD1 (5 bases). CDR1 LGHDT and CDR2 YNNKEL come from the germline V gene (reference sequence). Between the trimmed V and J ends, which lost 4 bases and 7 bases, there was a span of 7 bases. The CDR3 totals 11 residues. The CDR3 DNA reads as TGTGCCAGCAGCCTCGGGGGTGAAGCTTTCTTT. It encodes CASSLGGEAFF.

V gene TRBV30 combines with J gene TRBJ2-5; D remains unclear. The CDR3 is 12 amino acids. From germline, CDR1 is GTSNPN and CDR2 SVGIG (reference sequence). The V end lost 0 bases, the J end lost 5 bases, and 7 bases lay between the germline ends. The CDR3, as DNA: TGTGCCTGGAGTGTCGCCCAGGAGACCCAGTACTTC. Protein sequence: CAWSVAQETQYF. Full variable domain (outside the CDR3, taken from reference TRBV30 and TRBJ2-5): SQTIHQWPATLVQPVGSPLSLECTVEGTSNPNLYWYRQAAGRGLQLLFYSVGIGQISSEVPQNLSASRPQDRQFILSSKKLLLSDSGFYLCAWSVAQETQYFGPGTRLLVL.

J is TRBJ2-7 and V is TRBV28; 9 bases are a match to TRBD1. Germline CDR1 reads MDHEN; CDR2 reads SYDVKM. Germline trimming cut 5 bases from V and 2 bases from J; bases unmatched to any gene: 10. CDR3 size: 16 residues. DNA for the CDR3: TGTGCCAGCAGTGGCCCGGGACAGGGAGTCCCCTACGAGCAGTACTTC. It codes for CASSGPGQGVPYEQYF.

The V gene is TRBV11-1, the J gene TRBJ2-3; TRBD2 matches at 7 bases. Trimming removed 1 base from V and 3 bases from J; junction bases left unmatched: 7. Germline CDR1 is SGHAT and CDR2 is FQDESV (reference sequence). The CDR3 spans 16 residues. The CDR3: CASSLESRGKTDTQYF. In DNA, the CDR3 is TGTGCCAGCAGCTTAGAGTCGCGGGGGAAAACAGATACGCAGTATTTT. Supplemented by reference TRBV11-1 and TRBJ2-3, the full variable domain reads EAEVAQSPRYKITEKSQAVAFWCDPISGHATLYWYRQILGQGPELLVQFQDESVVDDSQLPKDRFSAERLKGVDSTLKIQPAELGDSAMYLCASSLESRGKTDTQYFGPGTRLTVL.

The genes are TRBV2 and TRBJ1-1; the match to TRBD1 covers 7 bases. This CDR3 spans 15 amino acids. Trimming took 4 bases from V and 4 from J; bases not matched to a gene: 9. The germline CDR1 and CDR2 sequences are SNHLY and FYNNEI. Here the CDR3 reads CASSVEGGRATEAFF. CDR3 nucleotide sequence: TGTGCCAGCAGTGTGGAAGGGGGCCGGGCCACTGAAGCTTTCTTT.